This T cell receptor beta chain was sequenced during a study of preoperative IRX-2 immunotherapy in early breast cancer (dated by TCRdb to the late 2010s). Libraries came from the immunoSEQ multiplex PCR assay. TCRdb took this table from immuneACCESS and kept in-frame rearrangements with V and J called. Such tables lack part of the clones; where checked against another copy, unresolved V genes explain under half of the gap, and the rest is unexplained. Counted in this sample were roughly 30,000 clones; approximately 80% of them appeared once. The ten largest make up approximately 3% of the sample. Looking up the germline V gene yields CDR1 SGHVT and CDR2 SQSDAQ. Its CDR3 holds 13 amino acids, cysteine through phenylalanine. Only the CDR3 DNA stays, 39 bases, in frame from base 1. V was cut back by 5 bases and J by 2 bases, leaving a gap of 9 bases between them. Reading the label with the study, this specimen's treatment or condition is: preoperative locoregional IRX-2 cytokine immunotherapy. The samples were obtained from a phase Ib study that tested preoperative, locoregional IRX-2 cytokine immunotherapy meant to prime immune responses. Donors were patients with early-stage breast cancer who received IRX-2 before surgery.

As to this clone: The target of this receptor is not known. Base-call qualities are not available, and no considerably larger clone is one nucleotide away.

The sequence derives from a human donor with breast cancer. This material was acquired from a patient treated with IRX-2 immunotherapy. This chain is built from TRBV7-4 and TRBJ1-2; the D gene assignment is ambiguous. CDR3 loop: CASSLRGNYGYTF. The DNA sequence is TGTGCCAGCAGCCTACGAGGCAACTATGGCTACACCTTC.